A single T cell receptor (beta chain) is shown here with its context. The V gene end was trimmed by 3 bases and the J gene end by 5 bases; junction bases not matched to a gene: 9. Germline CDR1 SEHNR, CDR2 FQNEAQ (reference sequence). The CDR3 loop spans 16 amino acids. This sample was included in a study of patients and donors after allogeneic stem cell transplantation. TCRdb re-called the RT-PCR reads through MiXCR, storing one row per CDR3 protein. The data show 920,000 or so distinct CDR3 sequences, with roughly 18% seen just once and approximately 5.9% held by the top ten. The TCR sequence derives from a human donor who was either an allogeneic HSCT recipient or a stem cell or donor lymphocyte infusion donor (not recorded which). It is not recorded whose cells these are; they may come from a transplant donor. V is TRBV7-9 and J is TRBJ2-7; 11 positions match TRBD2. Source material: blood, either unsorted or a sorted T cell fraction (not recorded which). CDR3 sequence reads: CASSFRRLAGGDEQYF. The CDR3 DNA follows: TGTGCCAGCAGCTTTCGTCGGCTAGCGGGAGGAGACGAGCAGTACTTC.